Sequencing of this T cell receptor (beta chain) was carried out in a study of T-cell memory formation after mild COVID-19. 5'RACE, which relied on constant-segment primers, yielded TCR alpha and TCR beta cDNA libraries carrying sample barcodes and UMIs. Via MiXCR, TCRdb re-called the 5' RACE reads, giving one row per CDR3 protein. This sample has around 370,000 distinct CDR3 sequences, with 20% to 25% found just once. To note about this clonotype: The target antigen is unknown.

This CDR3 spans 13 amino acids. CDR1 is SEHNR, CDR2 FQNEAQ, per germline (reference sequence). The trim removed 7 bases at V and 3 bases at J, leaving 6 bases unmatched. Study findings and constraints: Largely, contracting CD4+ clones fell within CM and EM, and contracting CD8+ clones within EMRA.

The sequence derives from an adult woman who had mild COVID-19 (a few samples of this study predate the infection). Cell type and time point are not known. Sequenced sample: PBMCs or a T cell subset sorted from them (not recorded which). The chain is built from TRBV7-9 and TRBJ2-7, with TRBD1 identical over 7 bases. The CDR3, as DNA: TGTGCCAGCACCCCGGGACAGAACTACGAGCAGTACTTC. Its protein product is CASTPGQNYEQYF. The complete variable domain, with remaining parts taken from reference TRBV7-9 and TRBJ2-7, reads DTGVSQNPRHKITKRGQNVTFRCDPISEHNRLYWYRQTLGQGPEFLTYFQNEAQLEKSRLLSDRFSAERPKGSFSTLEIQRTEQGDSAMYLCASTPGQNYEQYFGPGTRLTVT.